This TCR beta chain stems from a study of CD8+ T cells in alopecia areata. As the sequencing template, cDNA was produced by extracting RNA and reverse transcribing it. Clones were sequenced by immunoSEQ multiplex PCR, and TCRdb holds only the in-frame ones, with some missing. The repertoire has 210,000 or so clones, around 65% of them found once; the top ten carry roughly 1.2%. The length of the CDR3 is 14 residues. Germline-derived CDR1 and CDR2 are SNHLY and FYNNEI. The V end lost 4 bases, the J end lost 1 base, and 8 bases lay between the germline ends. Regarding treatment: oral pan-JAK inhibitor, 5-10 mg twice daily.

V usage is TRBV2 and J usage is TRBJ1-5; D unclear. This sequence was found in a human donor with alopecia areata. The source was CD4+ T cells sorted from blood, collected at week 44, from a patient treated with tofacitinib. The CDR3 loop reads CASSVQSSNQPQHF. DNA for the CDR3: TGTGCCAGCAGTGTTCAAAGCAGCAATCAGCCCCAGCATTTT.